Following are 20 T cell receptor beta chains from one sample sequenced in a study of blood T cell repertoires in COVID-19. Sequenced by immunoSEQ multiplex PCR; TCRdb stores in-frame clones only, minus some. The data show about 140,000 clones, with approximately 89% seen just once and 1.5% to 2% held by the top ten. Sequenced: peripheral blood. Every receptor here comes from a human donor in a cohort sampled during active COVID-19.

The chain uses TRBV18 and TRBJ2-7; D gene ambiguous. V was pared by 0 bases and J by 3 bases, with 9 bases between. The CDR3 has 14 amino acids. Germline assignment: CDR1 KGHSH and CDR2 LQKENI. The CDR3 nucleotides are TGTGCCAGCTCACCACCGCCCAGGTTCTACGAGCAGTACTTC. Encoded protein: CASSPPPRFYEQYF.

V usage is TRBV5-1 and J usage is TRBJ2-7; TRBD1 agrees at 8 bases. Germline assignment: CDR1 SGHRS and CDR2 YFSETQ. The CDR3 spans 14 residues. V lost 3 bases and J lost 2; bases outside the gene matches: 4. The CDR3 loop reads CASSSRTGPYEQYF. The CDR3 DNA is TGCGCCAGCAGCTCTAGGACAGGGCCCTACGAGCAGTACTTC. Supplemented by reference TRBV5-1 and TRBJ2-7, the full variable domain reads KAGVTQTPRYLIKTRGQQVTLSCSPISGHRSVSWYQQTPGQGLQFLFEYFSETQRNKGNFPGRFSGRQFSNSRSEMNVSTLELGDSALYLCASSSRTGPYEQYFGPGTRLTVT.

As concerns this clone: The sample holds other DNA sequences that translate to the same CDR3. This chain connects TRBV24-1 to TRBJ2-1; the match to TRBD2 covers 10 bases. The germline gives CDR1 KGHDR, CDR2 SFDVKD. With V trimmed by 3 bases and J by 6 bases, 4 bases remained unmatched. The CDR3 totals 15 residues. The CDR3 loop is CATSDSGGAGNEQFF. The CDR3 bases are TGTGCCACCAGTGATAGCGGGGGGGCGGGCAATGAGCAGTTCTTC.

The CDR3 here is CASSLRDRVPEAFF. For the CDR3, the DNA is TGTGCCAGCAGCTTGAGGGACAGGGTGCCTGAAGCTTTCTTT. V usage is TRBV5-6 and J usage is TRBJ1-1; TRBD1 matches 9 bases. This CDR3 is built from 14 residues. The germline V gene encodes CDR1 SGHDT and CDR2 YYEEEE. Germline trimming cut 1 base from V and 6 bases from J; bases unmatched to any gene: 4. Filled out from reference TRBV5-6 and TRBJ1-1, the complete variable domain reads DAGVTQSPTHLIKTRGQQVTLRCSPKSGHDTVSWYQQALGQGPQFIFQYYEEEERQRGNFPDRFSGHQFPNYSSELNVNALLLGDSALYLCASSLRDRVPEAFFGQGTRLTVV.

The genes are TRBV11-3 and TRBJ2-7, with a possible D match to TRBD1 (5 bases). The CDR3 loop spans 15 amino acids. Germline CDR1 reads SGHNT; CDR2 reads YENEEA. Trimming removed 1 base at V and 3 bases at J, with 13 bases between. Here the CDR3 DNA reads TGTGCCAGCAGCTTAGGGCAGGGAAGAGGCTACGAGCAGTACTTC. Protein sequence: CASSLGQGRGYEQYF.

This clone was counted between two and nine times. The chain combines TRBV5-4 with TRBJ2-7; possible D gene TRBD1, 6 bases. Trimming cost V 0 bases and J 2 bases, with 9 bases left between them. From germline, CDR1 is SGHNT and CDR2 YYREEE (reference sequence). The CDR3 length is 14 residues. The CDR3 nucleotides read TGTGCCAGCAGCTTGGACAGGGCGGCCTACGAGCAGTACTTC. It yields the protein CASSLDRAAYEQYF.

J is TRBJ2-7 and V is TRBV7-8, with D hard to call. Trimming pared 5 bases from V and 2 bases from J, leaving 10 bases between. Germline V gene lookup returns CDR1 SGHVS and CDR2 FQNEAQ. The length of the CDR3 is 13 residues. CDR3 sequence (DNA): TGTGCCAGCAGCAAAGGCCGGGCCTACGAGCAGTACTTC. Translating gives CASSKGRAYEQYF.

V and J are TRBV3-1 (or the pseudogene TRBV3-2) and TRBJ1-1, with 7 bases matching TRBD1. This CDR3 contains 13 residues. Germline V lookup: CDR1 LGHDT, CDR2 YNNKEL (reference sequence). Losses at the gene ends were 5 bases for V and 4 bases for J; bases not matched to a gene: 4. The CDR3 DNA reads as TGTGCCAGCAGCGACAGGGTGGGCACTGAAGCTTTCTTT. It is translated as CASSDRVGTEAFF.

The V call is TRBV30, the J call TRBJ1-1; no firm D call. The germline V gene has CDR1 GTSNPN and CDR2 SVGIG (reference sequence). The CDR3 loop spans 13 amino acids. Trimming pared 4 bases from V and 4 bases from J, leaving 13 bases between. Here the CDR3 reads CAWMRRGSTEAFF. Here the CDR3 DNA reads TGTGCCTGGATGAGGCGCGGTAGCACTGAAGCTTTCTTT.

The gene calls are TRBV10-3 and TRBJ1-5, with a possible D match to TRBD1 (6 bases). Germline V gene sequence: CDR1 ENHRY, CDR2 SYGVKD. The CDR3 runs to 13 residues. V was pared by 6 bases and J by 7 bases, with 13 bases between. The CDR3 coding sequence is TGTGCCATCAGGGCAGGGGCGGACCAGCCCCAGCATTTT. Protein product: CAIRAGADQPQHF.

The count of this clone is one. CDR3 bases: TGTGCCAGCAGTGAAAGGGACAGGGAAGGCAATGAGCAGTTCTTC. Protein sequence: CASSERDREGNEQFF. The chain recombines TRBV2 with TRBJ2-1, with TRBD1 identical over 9 bases. V shed 2 bases and J 6 bases; nucleotides not matched to a gene: 5. CDR3 length: 15 residues. Per the germline V gene, CDR1 is SNHLY and CDR2 is FYNNEI.

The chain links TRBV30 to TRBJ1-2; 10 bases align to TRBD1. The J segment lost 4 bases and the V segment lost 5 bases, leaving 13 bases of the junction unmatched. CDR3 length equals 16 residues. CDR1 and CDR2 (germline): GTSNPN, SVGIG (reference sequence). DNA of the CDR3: TGTGCCTGGGGAGGCCCAACGACAGGGGGCAGCTATGGCTACACCTTC. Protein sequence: CAWGGPTTGGSYGYTF.

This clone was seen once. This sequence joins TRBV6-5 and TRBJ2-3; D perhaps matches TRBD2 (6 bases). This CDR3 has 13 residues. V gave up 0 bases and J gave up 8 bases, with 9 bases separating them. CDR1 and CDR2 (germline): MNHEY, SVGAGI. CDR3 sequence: CASSYSMGGTQYF. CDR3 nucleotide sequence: TGTGCCAGCAGTTACTCCATGGGGGGTACGCAGTATTTT.

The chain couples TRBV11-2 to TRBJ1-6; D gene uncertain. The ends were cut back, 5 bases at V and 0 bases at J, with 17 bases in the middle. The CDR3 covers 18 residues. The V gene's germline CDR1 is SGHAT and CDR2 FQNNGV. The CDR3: CASSPIGVPSSYNSPLHF. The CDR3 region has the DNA TGTGCCAGCAGCCCGATCGGGGTCCCCAGCTCCTATAATTCACCCCTCCACTTT.

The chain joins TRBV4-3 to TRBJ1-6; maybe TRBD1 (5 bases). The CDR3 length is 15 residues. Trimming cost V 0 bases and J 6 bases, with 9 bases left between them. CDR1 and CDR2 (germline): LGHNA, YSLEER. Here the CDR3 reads CASSQDGQGNSPLHF. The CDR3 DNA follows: TGCGCCAGCAGCCAAGATGGCCAGGGTAATTCACCCCTCCACTTT.

The CDR3 nucleotides are TGCGCCAGCAGCCTTGACAGTATGAGCAATTCACCCCTCCACTTT. As protein: CASSLDSMSNSPLHF. This chain links TRBV5-1 with TRBJ1-6; a possible D gene is TRBD1 (5 bases). Germline V gene lookup returns CDR1 SGHRS and CDR2 YFSETQ. V was pared by 4 bases and J by 7 bases, with 15 bases between. The CDR3 loop spans 15 amino acids.

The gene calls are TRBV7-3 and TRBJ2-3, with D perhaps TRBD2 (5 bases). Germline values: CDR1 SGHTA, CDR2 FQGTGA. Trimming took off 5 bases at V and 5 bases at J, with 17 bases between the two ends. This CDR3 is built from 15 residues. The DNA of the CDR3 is TGTGCCAGCAGCAAGAACCCAACGGGAATAGATACGCAGTATTTT. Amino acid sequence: CASSKNPTGIDTQYF.

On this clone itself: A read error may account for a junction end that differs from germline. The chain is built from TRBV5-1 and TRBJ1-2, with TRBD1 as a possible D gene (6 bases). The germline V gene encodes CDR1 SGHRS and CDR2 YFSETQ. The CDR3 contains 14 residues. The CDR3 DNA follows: TGCGCCAGCAGCCCTCGGTCGGACAGTGACTTGGAGGTATTC. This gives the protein CASSPRSDSDLEVF. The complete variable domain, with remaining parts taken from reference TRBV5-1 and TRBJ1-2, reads KAGVTQTPRYLIKTRGQQVTLSCSPISGHRSVSWYQQTPGQGLQFLFEYFSETQRNKGNFPGRFSGRQFSNSRSEMNVSTLELGDSALYLCASSPRSDSDLEVFGSGTRLTVV.

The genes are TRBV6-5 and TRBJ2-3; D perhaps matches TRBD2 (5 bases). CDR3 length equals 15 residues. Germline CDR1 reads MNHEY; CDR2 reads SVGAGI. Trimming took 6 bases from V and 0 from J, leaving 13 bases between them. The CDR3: CASSQVASSTDTQYF. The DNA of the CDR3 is TGTGCCAGCAGCCAGGTGGCTAGCAGCACAGATACGCAGTATTTT.

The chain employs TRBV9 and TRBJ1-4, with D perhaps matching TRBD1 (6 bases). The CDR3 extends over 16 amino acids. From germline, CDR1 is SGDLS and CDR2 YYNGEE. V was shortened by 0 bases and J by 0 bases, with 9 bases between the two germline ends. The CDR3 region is CASSVEGDPTNEKLFF. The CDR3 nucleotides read TGTGCCAGCAGCGTAGAGGGGGATCCAACTAATGAAAAACTGTTTTTT.